The 2 T cell receptor beta chains presented below share a single source sample, sequenced in a study of T cells in tumors after PD-1 blockade. The protocol was immunoSEQ multiplex PCR, while the TCRdb copy is restricted to in-frame clones and leaves out a portion. The sample carries about 63,000 clones, around two thirds recorded once. Sequencing was performed on PBMCs, taken after anti-PD-1 treatment. These receptors came from a human donor with basal cell carcinoma.

The V call is TRBV5-1, the J call TRBJ2-2; maybe TRBD1 (6 bases). The CDR3 contains 14 residues. Germline V gene data show CDR1 as SGHRS and CDR2 as YFSETQ. V was cut by 6 bases and J by 2 bases, with 11 bases left in between. The DNA of the CDR3 is TGCGCCAGCACGGACAGATTAAACACCGGGGAGCTGTTTTTT. The encoded protein is CASTDRLNTGELFF. The whole variable domain, remainder taken from reference TRBV5-1 and TRBJ2-2, is KAGVTQTPRYLIKTRGQQVTLSCSPISGHRSVSWYQQTPGQGLQFLFEYFSETQRNKGNFPGRFSGRQFSNSRSEMNVSTLELGDSALYLCASTDRLNTGELFFGEGSRLTVL.

The chain couples TRBV28 to TRBJ2-2; no clear D gene. V was shortened by 2 bases and J by 0 bases, with 16 bases between the two germline ends. This CDR3 has 18 amino acids. Germline-derived CDR1 and CDR2 are MDHEN and SYDVKM. The CDR3 nucleotides read TGTGCCAGCAGTTTAGTCCCGGGTGTCAGCGCGAACACCGGGGAGCTGTTTTTT. Translating gives CASSLVPGVSANTGELFF.